The 2 T cell receptor beta chains reported below all come from one sample, sequenced in a study of early T cells in non-severe SARS-CoV-2 infection. TCRdb called the 5' RACE reads again in MiXCR, with one record for every CDR3 protein. This sample has about 32,000 distinct CDR3 sequences, with about 5.2% found just once. What was sequenced was whole blood. The source is an adult who was a healthcare worker with PCR-confirmed SARS-CoV-2 infection or an uninfected control (not recorded which).

This clonotype was seen a few times. The V call is TRBV5-5, the J call TRBJ2-7, with D tentatively TRBD2 (5 bases). Trimming removed 2 bases from V and 0 bases from J, with 6 bases in between. The CDR3 covers 13 residues. CDR1 and CDR2 (germline): SGHKS, YYEKEE (reference sequence). This CDR3 is CASSFGNSYEQYF. The CDR3, as DNA: TGTGCCAGCAGCTTCGGGAACTCCTACGAGCAGTACTTC.

The J gene is TRBJ1-5, the V gene TRBV5-5, with D tentatively TRBD1 (5 bases). The V end was cut by 3 bases, the J end by 2 bases, with 9 bases between. Per germline, CDR1 SGHKS and CDR2 YYEKEE (reference sequence). The CDR3 spans 14 residues. CDR3 residues: CASSSGSGNQPQHF. CDR3 DNA sequence: TGTGCCAGCAGCTCAGGGTCGGGCAATCAGCCCCAGCATTTT.